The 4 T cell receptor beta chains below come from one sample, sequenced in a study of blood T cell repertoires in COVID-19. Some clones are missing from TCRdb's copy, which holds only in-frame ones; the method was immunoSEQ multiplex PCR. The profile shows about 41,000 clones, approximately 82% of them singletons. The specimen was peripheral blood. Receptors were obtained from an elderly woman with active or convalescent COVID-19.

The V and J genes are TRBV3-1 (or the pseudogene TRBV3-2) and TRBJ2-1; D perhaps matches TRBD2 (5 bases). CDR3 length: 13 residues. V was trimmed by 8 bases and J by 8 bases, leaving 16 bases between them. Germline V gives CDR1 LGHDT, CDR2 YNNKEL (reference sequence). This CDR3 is CASGSLFLDEQFF. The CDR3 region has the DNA TGTGCCAGCGGGAGTTTGTTTTTAGATGAGCAGTTCTTC.

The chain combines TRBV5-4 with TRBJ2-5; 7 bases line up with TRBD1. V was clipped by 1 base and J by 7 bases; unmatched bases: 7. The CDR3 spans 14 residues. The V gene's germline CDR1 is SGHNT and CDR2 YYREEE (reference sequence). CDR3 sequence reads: CASSLKQGSGTQYF. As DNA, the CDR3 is TGTGCCAGCAGCTTGAAACAGGGGTCTGGGACCCAGTACTTC. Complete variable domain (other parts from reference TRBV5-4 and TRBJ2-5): ETGVTQSPTHLIKTRGQQVTLRCSSQSGHNTVSWYQQALGQGPQFIFQYYREEENGRGNFPPRFSGLQFPNYSSELNVNALELDDSALYLCASSLKQGSGTQYFGPGTRLLVL.

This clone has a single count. For the CDR3, the DNA is TGTGCCAGCATTGATCGAGGCACTGGAAACACCATATATTTT. It specifies CASIDRGTGNTIYF. The genes are TRBV28 and TRBJ1-3; D is unclear. V lost 7 bases and J lost 2, with 12 bases in between. The CDR3 has 14 residues. Per the germline V gene, CDR1 is MDHEN and CDR2 is SYDVKM. The entire variable domain, with the rest obtained from reference TRBV28 and TRBJ1-3, is as follows: DVKVTQSSRYLVKRTGEKVFLECVQDMDHENMFWYRQDPGLGLRLIYFSYDVKMKEKGDIPEGYSVSREKKERFSLILESASTNQTSMYLCASIDRGTGNTIYFGEGSWLTVV.

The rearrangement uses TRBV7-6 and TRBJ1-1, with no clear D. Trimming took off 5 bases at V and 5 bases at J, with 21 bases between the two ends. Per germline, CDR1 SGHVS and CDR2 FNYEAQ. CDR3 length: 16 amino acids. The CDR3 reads CASSLVVRTSETEAFF. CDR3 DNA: TGTGCCAGCAGCCTCGTCGTACGAACTTCGGAGACTGAAGCTTTCTTT.